Following are 20 T cell receptor beta chains from one sample sequenced in a study of T-cell reconstitution after alpha-beta-depleted transplantation in children. It was with unique molecular identifiers that the TCRbeta library was prepared. TCRdb re-analysed the PCR reads in MiXCR, keeping a single row per CDR3 protein. The data contain some 310,000 distinct CDR3 sequences, approximately 20% of them seen just once; the ten biggest clones take up over 9.5%. The material was PBMCs, mostly from graft donor cells, obtained 180 days after TCRalphabeta/CD19-depleted stem cell transplant. Source of these receptors: a male patient younger than 18 who had a stem cell transplant for acute lymphoblastic leukemia, so the T cells may come from the graft donor.

The chain has TRBV7-8 and TRBJ1-4; tentative D call: TRBD1 (6 bases). The CDR3 has 15 amino acids. The V end lost 5 bases, the J end lost 4 bases, and 14 bases lay between the germline ends. CDR1 is SGHVS and CDR2 is FQNEAQ in the germline V gene. The CDR3 spells CASSVRGRGNEKLFF. The CDR3 DNA reads as TGTGCCAGCAGCGTTCGGGGGCGGGGTAATGAAAAACTGTTTTTT.

This clonotype was detected a few times. The V gene is TRBV9, the J gene TRBJ2-6, with 8 bases lining up with TRBD2. V shed 0 bases, J shed 2 bases, and the junction held 10 bases outside the gene matches. Per the germline V gene, CDR1 is SGDLS and CDR2 is YYNGEE. The CDR3 has 19 residues. The CDR3 bases are TGTGCCAGCAGCGTAGCCCCCTATAGCGGGACCCCTGGGGCCAACGTCCTGACTTTC. This gives the protein CASSVAPYSGTPGANVLTF.

The CDR3 nucleotides are TGTGCCAGCAGCTTAGGGGCTGCCGCCCCAACGACCCAGTACTTC. As protein: CASSLGAAAPTTQYF. The chain joins TRBV7-6 to TRBJ2-5; D unclear. CDR3 length equals 15 residues. The V end lost 1 base, the J end lost 7 bases, and 16 bases lay between the germline ends. The germline V gene has CDR1 SGHVS and CDR2 FNYEAQ.

The chain couples TRBV19 to TRBJ1-1; D is unresolved. The CDR3 contains 14 residues. Trimming pared 6 bases from V and 1 base from J, leaving 12 bases between. Germline CDR1 reads LNHDA; CDR2 reads SQIVND (reference sequence). The CDR3 DNA reads TGTGCCAGTAGCACCCAGACGGCGAACACTGAAGCTTTCTTT. This gives the protein CASSTQTANTEAFF.

The J gene is TRBJ1-2, the V gene TRBV20-1; D possibly corresponds to TRBD1 (5 bases). The V and J ends lost 6 bases and 8 bases respectively, with 16 bases between them. The CDR3 has 12 amino acids. Germline V gene sequence: CDR1 DFQATT, CDR2 SNEGSKA (reference sequence). CDR3 sequence reads: CSAPGRDGGYTF. The DNA for the CDR3 is TGCAGTGCCCCCGGCAGGGATGGCGGCTACACCTTC.

The chain employs TRBV5-1 and TRBJ2-5; no clear D. The ends were cut back, 4 bases at V and 3 bases at J, with 13 bases in the middle. Germline lookup yields CDR1 SGHRS and CDR2 YFSETQ. The CDR3 loop spans 14 amino acids. The CDR3 loop is CASSPGSRKETQYF. CDR3 coding DNA: TGCGCCAGCAGCCCGGGTTCTCGAAAAGAGACCCAGTACTTC.

The chain recombines TRBV9 with TRBJ2-1; D possibly matches TRBD1 or TRBD2 (5 bases each). The CDR3 is 15 residues long. Between the trimmed V and J ends, which lost 0 bases and 3 bases, there was a span of 10 bases. Germline values: CDR1 SGDLS, CDR2 YYNGEE. The CDR3 DNA reads TGTGCCAGCAGCGTAGCGGGGCGGAGCTACAATGAGCAGTTCTTC. Amino acids: CASSVAGRSYNEQFF.

This clonotype showed up just a few times. This sequence joins TRBV5-1 and TRBJ2-1; 12 positions match TRBD2. The CDR3 consists of 16 residues. CDR1 and CDR2 from the germline V gene are SGHRS and YFSETQ. J lost 8 bases, V lost 0 bases, and 6 bases had no gene match. In DNA form, the CDR3 reads TGCGCCAGCAGCTTGGCGCGACTAGCGGGAGAGGATGAGCAGTTCTTC. Amino acid sequence: CASSLARLAGEDEQFF.

The table lists this clonotype with a count of one. The chain combines TRBV12-5 with TRBJ2-1; no definite D call. Trimming shortened V by 7 bases and J by 12 bases, and 19 bases separated the two germline ends. This CDR3 contains 13 residues. Looked up from germline, CDR1 is LGHNT and CDR2 is FRNRAP. CDR3 sequence: CASARVTSLAQFF. CDR3 coding DNA: TGTGCTAGTGCCCGAGTGACTTCCCTGGCGCAGTTCTTC. Using reference TRBV12-5 and TRBJ2-1 for the parts outside the CDR3, the full variable domain is DARVTQTPRHKVTEMGQEVTMRCQPILGHNTVFWYRQTMMQGLELLAYFRNRAPLDDSGMPKDRFSAEMPDATLATLKIQPSEPRDSAVYFCASARVTSLAQFFGPGTRLTVL.

V usage is TRBV7-8 and J usage is TRBJ2-1; D is ambiguous. The CDR3 consists of 18 residues. Deletions cut 5 bases from V and 4 bases from J, with 24 bases between. Germline V CDR1 and CDR2: SGHVS, FQNEAQ. CDR3 residues: CASSPYLIPILEYNEQFF. The CDR3 coding sequence is TGTGCCAGCAGCCCGTACCTAATCCCCATCCTCGAATACAATGAGCAGTTCTTC. Variable domain in full (rest from reference TRBV7-8 and TRBJ2-1): GAGVSQSPRYKVAKRGQDVALRCDPISGHVSLFWYQQALGQGPEFLTYFQNEAQLDKSGLPSDRFFAERPEGSVSTLKIQRTQQEDSAVYLCASSPYLIPILEYNEQFFGPGTRLTVL.

The chain employs TRBV7-3 and TRBJ2-1; D not resolved. Germline V gives CDR1 SGHTA, CDR2 FQGTGA. The CDR3 runs 16 residues. V lost 5 bases and J 8 bases, leaving 22 bases between the germline ends. CDR3 DNA: TGTGCCAGCAGCCCCCGCCCCCATTTTGGGGTCCATGAGCAGTTCTTC. Translation gives CASSPRPHFGVHEQFF.

This clonotype has just a few counts. The chain has TRBV10-1 and TRBJ2-3, with D tentatively TRBD2 (5 bases). The CDR3 totals 13 residues. V shed 10 bases and J shed 4 bases, with 15 bases lying between them. Germline lookup yields CDR1 WNHNN and CDR2 SYGVQD (reference sequence). DNA of the CDR3: TGCGCCACTTCGTCTAGCCCCCCAGATACGCAGTATTTT. Its protein is CATSSSPPDTQYF.

Concerning this clonotype itself: The junction departs from the called germline gene at one end, perhaps through a read error. The J gene is TRBJ2-6, the V gene TRBV29-1; D is undetermined. This CDR3 contains 16 residues. CDR1 is SQVTM and CDR2 is ANQGSEA in the germline V gene. The CDR3 DNA sequence: TGCAGAGTTGACGATAGTCCGACCTCTGGGGCCAACGTCCTGACTTTC. Encoded protein: CRVDDSPTSGANVLTF.

The gene calls are TRBV7-9 and TRBJ1-1; 8 bases are a match to TRBD1. The J segment lost 5 bases and the V segment lost 5 bases, leaving 13 bases of the junction unmatched. CDR1 is SEHNR and CDR2 is FQNEAQ in the germline V gene (reference sequence). The CDR3 loop spans 16 amino acids. The CDR3 DNA reads TGTGCCAGCAGCGCTAGCAGGGGGCTAGGGAGTACTGAAGCTTTCTTT. Amino acids: CASSASRGLGSTEAFF.

At least ten counts were recorded for this clonotype. The chain carries TRBV12-3 or TRBV12-4 and TRBJ2-7; D might be TRBD2 (6 bases). The CDR3 is 16 residues long. Trimming pared 3 bases from V and 1 base from J, leaving 16 bases between. CDR3 nucleotide sequence: TGTGCCAGCAGTTTCCACGGGACTTTCGGATCCTACGAGCAGTACTTC. This codes for CASSFHGTFGSYEQYF.

This clonotype has more than one count but fewer than ten. The CDR3 DNA is TGTGCCACCAGCGGATTGCAGGGGGAGTACGAGCAGTACTTC. This codes for CATSGLQGEYEQYF. The J gene is TRBJ2-7, the V gene TRBV15; TRBD1 agrees at 7 bases. J was trimmed by 4 bases and V by 5 bases; bases with no gene match: 8. Germline V gene lookup returns CDR1 LNHNV and CDR2 YYDKDF (reference sequence). This CDR3 region has 14 residues.

This clonotype was seen many times. J is TRBJ2-5 and V is TRBV7-8; TRBD1 is a possible D gene (6 bases). This CDR3 comprises 15 residues. CDR1 is SGHVS, CDR2 FQNEAQ, per germline. The V end was cut by 5 bases, the J end by 2 bases, with 15 bases between. CDR3 sequence (DNA): TGTGCCAGCAGCCCGAACAGGGTCCGACAAGAGACCCAGTACTTC. It is translated as CASSPNRVRQETQYF.

This clonotype was picked up a small number of times. The chain has TRBV20-1 and TRBJ1-1; 7 bases fit TRBD1. V gave up 6 bases and J gave up 0 bases; unmatched junction bases: 16. Germline V gene data show CDR1 as DFQATT and CDR2 as SNEGSKA (reference sequence). CDR3 size: 17 residues. The CDR3, as DNA: TGCAGTGCCGCACTACCCAACTTGGGACAGATGAACACTGAAGCTTTCTTT. Translation: CSAALPNLGQMNTEAFF.

This sequence joins TRBV25-1 and TRBJ2-3, with D perhaps TRBD1 (6 bases). CDR1 MGHDK and CDR2 SYGVNS come from the germline V gene. The V gene lost 8 bases and the J gene lost 4 bases, with 13 bases spanning the gap. This CDR3 has 13 amino acids. CDR3 amino acids: CASARAGADTQYF. CDR3 DNA: TGTGCCAGCGCCCGGGCAGGGGCAGATACGCAGTATTTT. Together with reference TRBV25-1 and TRBJ2-3, the CDR3 gives the full variable domain: EADIYQTPRYLVIGTGKKITLECSQTMGHDKMYWYQQDPGMELHLIHYSYGVNSTEKGDLSSESTVSRIRTEHFPLTLESARPSHTSQYLCASARAGADTQYFGPGTRLTVL.

This clonotype showed up just a few times. V and J are TRBV27 and TRBJ1-6; 10 bases agree with TRBD1. Losses at the gene ends were 5 bases for V and 10 bases for J; bases not matched to a gene: 8. Germline CDR1 MNHEY, CDR2 SMNVEV (reference sequence). This CDR3 region has 15 residues. In nucleotides, the CDR3 is TGTGCCAGCAGTCACCACGGGACAGGGGACTCACCCCTCCACTTT. Protein product: CASSHHGTGDSPLHF.